The 24 T cell receptor beta chains reported below all come from one sample, sequenced in a study of shared clonotypes between healthy human individuals. Assay used: immunoSEQ multiplex PCR; TCRdb lists only in-frame clones, some missing. This table has over 2 million clones, 85% to 95% appearing once. Material for sequencing was naive CD4+ T cells sorted from blood. Indicated subset: CD45RA+ positively selected. Source of these receptors: a young man in good health.

The CDR3 loop reads CASSELGTGFSGELFF. CDR3 DNA: TGTGCCAGCAGTGAATTGGGGACAGGGTTTTCCGGGGAGCTGTTTTTT. This chain uses TRBV2 with TRBJ2-2; 9 bases match TRBD1. With 2 bases clipped from V and 6 bases from J, the junction kept 7 bases outside the gene matches. CDR3 size: 16 residues. Germline V gene lookup returns CDR1 SNHLY and CDR2 FYNNEI.

The chain uses TRBV10-3 and TRBJ2-7, with 9 positions matching TRBD2. The germline V gene encodes CDR1 ENHRY and CDR2 SYGVKD. V lost 6 bases, J lost 5 bases, and 8 bases stayed unmatched. The CDR3 has 14 residues. In DNA, the CDR3 is TGTGCCATCAGACGGACTAGCGAATCCCACGAGCAGTACTTC. Protein sequence: CAIRRTSESHEQYF.

In nucleotides, the CDR3 is TGTGCCAGCAGGCAACAACAGGGGGGATATGGCTACACCTTC. It codes for CASRQQQGGYGYTF. The chain has TRBV7-8 and TRBJ1-2, with 8 bases matching TRBD1. V gave up 6 bases and J gave up 5 bases; unmatched junction bases: 8. Germline V gives CDR1 SGHVS, CDR2 FQNEAQ. The CDR3 contains 14 residues.

The chain recombines TRBV30 with TRBJ2-3; 7 bases align to TRBD1. CDR3 length: 14 amino acids. The germline V gene has CDR1 GTSNPN and CDR2 SVGIG (reference sequence). After removal of 5 bases from V and 7 bases from J, the junction contained 12 bases not matched to a gene. The CDR3 region is CAWLLRQGLYTQYF. CDR3 DNA: TGTGCCTGGCTCCTCCGACAGGGTCTTTATACGCAGTATTTT. Full variable domain (outside the CDR3, taken from reference TRBV30 and TRBJ2-3): SQTIHQWPATLVQPVGSPLSLECTVEGTSNPNLYWYRQAAGRGLQLLFYSVGIGQISSEVPQNLSASRPQDRQFILSSKKLLLSDSGFYLCAWLLRQGLYTQYFGPGTRLTVL.

This clone is a singleton in its sample. This chain uses TRBV4-1 with TRBJ1-4; D is unresolved. The CDR3 length is 15 residues. Deletions cut 3 bases from V and 5 bases from J, with 13 bases between. In germline, CDR1 is MGHRA, CDR2 YSYEKL. For the CDR3, the DNA is TGCGCCAGCAGCCAGGAGCCCTTTTCCAATGAAAAACTGTTTTTT. As protein: CASSQEPFSNEKLFF.

The chain combines TRBV5-4 with TRBJ2-7, with D possibly matching TRBD1 (5 bases). CDR3 size: 11 residues. CDR1 is SGHNT and CDR2 is YYREEE in the germline V gene (reference sequence). CDR3: CASSCTIGVSV. The CDR3 region has the DNA TGTGCCAGCAGCTGTACTATAGGGGTCTCGGTC.

The V gene is TRBV6-6, the J gene TRBJ1-1, with 7 nucleotides matching TRBD1. This CDR3 contains 14 residues. Trimming at V came to 2 bases and at J to 1 base, leaving 1 base not matched to a gene. CDR1 and CDR2 (germline): MNHNY, SVGAGI (reference sequence). CDR3 loop: CASSYDRANTEAFF. The CDR3 DNA is TGTGCCAGCAGTTACGACAGGGCGAACACTGAAGCTTTCTTT.

J is TRBJ2-7 and V is TRBV27, with a weak D call TRBD2 (6 bases). Trimming pared 3 bases from V and 2 bases from J, leaving 14 bases between. Germline CDR1 reads MNHEY; CDR2 reads SMNVEV (reference sequence). The CDR3 is 15 amino acids. This CDR3 reads CASSFGVAVTYEQYF. The CDR3 bases are TGTGCCAGCAGTTTCGGAGTAGCGGTGACCTACGAGCAGTACTTC.

On this clone: In the same sample, other DNA sequences code for this CDR3. The rearrangement links TRBV4-1 to TRBJ2-2; TRBD2 aligns across 12 bases. This CDR3 is 15 amino acids long. The germline gives CDR1 MGHRA, CDR2 YSYEKL. V lost 6 bases and J lost 3; bases outside the gene matches: 2. CDR3 in amino acids: CASSRTSGDTGELFF. In DNA form, the CDR3 reads TGCGCCAGCAGTCGGACTAGCGGGGACACCGGGGAGCTGTTTTTT.

This chain uses TRBV15 with TRBJ1-2, with 8 nucleotides matching TRBD1. V shed 0 bases and J 7 bases; nucleotides not matched to a gene: 7. The CDR3 loop spans 15 amino acids. From germline, CDR1 is LNHNV and CDR2 YYDKDF (reference sequence). In DNA, the CDR3 is TGTGCCACCAGCAGAGATACCCCAGGGGGCCCTGGCTACACCTTC. It is translated as CATSRDTPGGPGYTF.

The V gene is TRBV30, the J gene TRBJ2-2; D tentatively reads TRBD1 or TRBD2 (6 bases each). Looked up from germline, CDR1 is GTSNPN and CDR2 is SVGIG (reference sequence). Trimming removed 0 bases at V and 6 bases at J, with 20 bases between. The CDR3 has 17 residues. The CDR3 sequence is CAWSVRYGAGEAGELFF. The CDR3 DNA sequence: TGTGCCTGGAGTGTACGGTACGGTGCAGGGGAGGCCGGGGAGCTGTTTTTT.

V is TRBV4-1 and J is TRBJ1-2; 7 bases are a match to TRBD1. Trimming removed 4 bases from V and 7 bases from J; junction bases left unmatched: 15. The germline CDR1 and CDR2 sequences are MGHRA and YSYEKL. The CDR3 extends over 16 amino acids. The CDR3 DNA sequence: TGCGCCAGCAGCCGAGTGACAGGGAGGGGGTCTGTTGGCTACACCTTC. It is translated as CASSRVTGRGSVGYTF.

This clone was seen only once. The chain is built from TRBV6-4 and TRBJ1-2; no definite D call. V lost 7 bases and J 1 base, leaving 10 bases between the germline ends. CDR1 and CDR2 from the germline V gene are MRHNA and SNTAGT. This CDR3 is built from 13 residues. The CDR3 DNA follows: TGTGCCAGCACCTGGCAGGATAACTATGGCTACACCTTC. Translating gives CASTWQDNYGYTF.

The chain links TRBV4-1 to TRBJ2-7; D tentatively fits TRBD1 or TRBD2 (5 bases each). Trimming left V 2 bases short and J 3 bases short, with 11 bases between. Germline V gene lookup returns CDR1 MGHRA and CDR2 YSYEKL. This CDR3 is 14 amino acids long. Here the CDR3 DNA reads TGCGCCAGCAGCCAATTAGGGGAGAACTACGAGCAGTACTTC. It codes for CASSQLGENYEQYF.

The chain recombines TRBV30 with TRBJ1-2, with no clear D. V was cut by 0 bases and J by 0 bases, with 8 bases left in between. The CDR3 runs to 14 residues. Germline V gives CDR1 GTSNPN, CDR2 SVGIG (reference sequence). The CDR3 bases are TGTGCCTGGAGTGTTCGACTAGCTAACTATGGCTACACCTTC. It translates to CAWSVRLANYGYTF.

The chain carries TRBV6-1 and TRBJ2-5, with D tentatively TRBD1 (6 bases). The CDR3 extends over 15 amino acids. Germline V gene sequence: CDR1 MNHNS, CDR2 SASEGT. V was shortened by 3 bases and J by 5 bases, with 16 bases between the two germline ends. CDR3 residues: CASSEVGAVAETQYF. DNA for the CDR3: TGTGCCAGCAGTGAGGTGGGGGCCGTTGCGGAGACCCAGTACTTC.

The table lists this clone with a count of one. The chain joins TRBV6-1 to TRBJ1-3; D is unclear. Per germline, CDR1 MNHNS and CDR2 SASEGT. This CDR3 has 14 amino acids. V was cut by 6 bases and J by 4 bases, with 13 bases left in between. Written as DNA, the CDR3 is TGTGCCAGCAGAATGACGGGCTCCGGAAACACCATATATTTT. Translating it yields CASRMTGSGNTIYF.

The chain links TRBV6-5 to TRBJ2-3, with 7 bases lining up with TRBD2. Per germline, CDR1 MNHEY and CDR2 SVGAGI. Trimming at V came to 2 bases and at J to 7 bases, leaving 9 bases not matched to a gene. This CDR3 region has 15 residues. CDR3 residues: CASSYRIAGSYTQYF. DNA for the CDR3: TGTGCCAGCAGTTACCGGATAGCGGGTTCTTATACGCAGTATTTT.

This chain uses TRBV5-1 with TRBJ1-1; D is ambiguous. V lost 7 bases and J lost 7, with 17 bases in between. This CDR3 contains 13 residues. Germline V CDR1 and CDR2: SGHRS, YFSETQ. The CDR3 DNA is TGCGCCAGCTCCCCAGGCGGAAGAATTGAAGCTTTCTTT. This gives the protein CASSPGGRIEAFF. The full variable domain, with the rest looked up from reference TRBV5-1 and TRBJ1-1, is KAGVTQTPRYLIKTRGQQVTLSCSPISGHRSVSWYQQTPGQGLQFLFEYFSETQRNKGNFPGRFSGRQFSNSRSEMNVSTLELGDSALYLCASSPGGRIEAFFGQGTRLTVV.

The CDR3 sequence is CASIPAGGRDTEAFF. In nucleotides, the CDR3 is TGTGCCAGCATACCTGCGGGGGGCAGGGACACTGAAGCTTTCTTT. The rearrangement links TRBV6-6 to TRBJ1-1, with D perhaps TRBD1 (6 bases). Trimming removed 7 bases from V and 3 bases from J, with 18 bases in between. The CDR3 is made up of 15 amino acids. Germline CDR1 reads MNHNY; CDR2 reads SVGAGI (reference sequence).

The J gene is TRBJ1-6, the V gene TRBV27, with a possible D match to TRBD1 (5 bases). Trimming left V 7 bases short and J 5 bases short, with 15 bases between. Germline values: CDR1 MNHEY, CDR2 SMNVEV (reference sequence). The CDR3 length is 15 residues. CDR3 in DNA: TGTGCCAGCACCCCGCGGGGGAACCATAATTCACCCCTCCACTTT. Translating it yields CASTPRGNHNSPLHF.

This chain uses TRBV18 with TRBJ2-4, with 7 nucleotides matching TRBD1. The CDR3 loop spans 14 amino acids. V lost 3 bases to trimming and J lost 8 bases; unmatched junction nucleotides: 7. Looked up from germline, CDR1 is KGHSH and CDR2 is LQKENI. The CDR3 DNA is TGTGCCAGCTCACCCGGGACAGCGAGGGACATTCAGTACTTC. Its protein product is CASSPGTARDIQYF.

A word on this clone: The germline gene is not matched at one end of the junction; a read error may be the cause. V and J are TRBV2 and TRBJ2-3; D gene ambiguous. This CDR3 comprises 15 residues. Germline CDR1 and CDR2: SNHLY and FYNNEI. The chain's CDR3 is CASREGPVGTDTQYF. The DNA for the CDR3 is TGTGCCAGCAGGGAAGGACCCGTCGGCACAGATACGCAGTATTTT. Using reference TRBV2 and TRBJ2-3 for the parts outside the CDR3, the full variable domain is EPEVTQTPSHQVTQMGQEVILRCVPISNHLYFYWYRQILGQKVEFLVSFYNNEISEKSEIFDDQFSVERPDGSNFTLKIRSTKLEDSAMYFCASREGPVGTDTQYFGPGTRLTVL.

V and J are TRBV5-1 and TRBJ2-3; 8 bases map to TRBD1. J lost 4 bases, V lost 0 bases, and 1 base had no gene match. The CDR3 has 14 amino acids. Germline V gene data show CDR1 as SGHRS and CDR2 as YFSETQ. The CDR3 coding sequence is TGCGCCAGCAGCTTGGAGGACAGGGCAGATACGCAGTATTTT. This codes for CASSLEDRADTQYF.